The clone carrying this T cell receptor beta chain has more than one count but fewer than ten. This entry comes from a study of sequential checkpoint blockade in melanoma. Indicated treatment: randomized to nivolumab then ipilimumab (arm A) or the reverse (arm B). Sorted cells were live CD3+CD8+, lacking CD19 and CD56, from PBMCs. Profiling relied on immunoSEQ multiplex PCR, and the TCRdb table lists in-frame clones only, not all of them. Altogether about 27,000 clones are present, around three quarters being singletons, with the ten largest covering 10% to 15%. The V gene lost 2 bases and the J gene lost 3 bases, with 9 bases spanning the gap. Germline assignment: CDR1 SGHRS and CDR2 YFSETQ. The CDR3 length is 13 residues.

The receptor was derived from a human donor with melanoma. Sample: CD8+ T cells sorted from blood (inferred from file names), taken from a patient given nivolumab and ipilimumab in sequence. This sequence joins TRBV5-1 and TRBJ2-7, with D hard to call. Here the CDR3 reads CASSFELSYEQYF. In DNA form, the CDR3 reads TGCGCCAGCAGCTTTGAACTGAGCTACGAGCAGTACTTC.